These T cell receptor beta chains were read from a single sample in a study of regulatory T cells in long-lasting Graves disease. TCRdb ran MiXCR on the multiplex PCR reads and lists one entry per CDR3 protein. The table records 350,000 to 500,000 distinct CDR3 sequences, over 15% of them present only once. This sample also belongs to another study, concerning T cells in Graves' hyperthyroidism and ophthalmopathy.

Material: peripheral blood mononuclear cells (PBMCs), obtained at new diagnosis, from a patient treated with antithyroid drugs. Source of these receptors: a woman between 18 and 29 years old with Graves disease. Both conserved end residues are part of each CDR3. D genes are given only for firm matches. Not all rows give a size; the values are once, few, many and, for expanded clones, a class.

. many TRBJ1-1 TRBV12-3/TRBV12-4 CASSLPPTEAFF TGTGCCAGCAGTTTGCCCCCTACTGAAGCTTTCTTT
. many TRBJ2-3 TRBV2 CASSNRVRPDTQYF TGTGCCAGCAGTAACAGGGTGCGTCCAGATACGCAGTATTTT
TRBD1 . TRBJ1-3 TRBV5-4 CASSGQGSTGNTIYF TGTGCCAGCAGCGGACAGGGGAGTACTGGAAACACCATATATTTT
. . TRBJ1-4 TRBV6-1 CASRGFGRANEKLFF TGTGCCAGCAGGGGCTTCGGACGGGCAAATGAAAAACTGTTTTTT
TRBD1 many TRBJ2-1 TRBV6-1 CASSPIGQGWDNEQFF TGTGCCAGCAGTCCCATCGGACAGGGGTGGGACAATGAGCAGTTCTTC
TRBD1 . TRBJ1-6 TRBV7-3 CASSKDRGHNSPLHF TGTGCCAGCAGCAAGGACAGGGGCCATAATTCACCCCTCCACTTT
TRBD2 . TRBJ2-2 TRBV2 CASKTGGVTGELFF TGTGCCAGCAAAACGGGGGGGGTCACCGGGGAGCTGTTTTTT
TRBD2 many TRBJ2-3 TRBV11-2 CASSTGLTHTDTQYF TGTGCCAGCAGCACGGGACTAACACACACAGATACGCAGTATTTT
. many TRBJ2-1 TRBV20-1 CSARRGEGWYNEQFF TGCAGTGCTCGTAGGGGAGAGGGGTGGTACAATGAGCAGTTCTTC
. . TRBJ2-7 TRBV3-1 CASSQDSFGPSYEQHF TGTGCCAGCAGCCAAGATTCTTTCGGACCATCCTACGAGCAGCACTTC
. many TRBJ2-7 TRBV5-1 CASSSHPGDLYEQYF TGCGCCAGCAGCTCCCATCCCGGGGACCTCTACGAGCAGTACTTC
. . TRBJ1-1 TRBV4-1 CASSHVTRGNPEAFF TGCGCCAGCAGCCACGTAACCAGAGGGAACCCTGAAGCTTTCTTT
. few TRBJ2-1 TRBV2 CQSQRRPANEQFF TGTCAATCGCAGAGGAGGCCCGCCAATGAGCAGTTCTTC
. . TRBJ2-7 TRBV7-9 CASRAGNEQYF TGTGCCAGCAGGGCAGGGAACGAGCAGTACTTC
TRBD1 many TRBJ1-3 TRBV6-2/TRBV6-3 CASIDRAGNTIYF TGTGCCAGCATAGACAGGGCTGGAAACACCATATATTTT
TRBD2 . TRBJ2-5 TRBV12-3/TRBV12-4 CASTRTSGRGETQYF TGTGCCAGCACCAGGACTAGCGGGAGAGGTGAGACCCAGTACTTC
. . TRBJ2-3 TRBV4-3 CASSQDSADTQYF TGCGCCAGCAGCCAAGATTCGGCAGATACGCAGTATTTT
TRBD2 . TRBJ2-7 TRBV7-9 CASSFGTTSWEQYF TGTGCCAGCAGCTTTGGGACTACCTCTTGGGAGCAGTACTTC
TRBD1 many TRBJ2-5 TRBV29-1 CSLDRGDQETQYF TGCAGCCTGGACAGGGGTGACCAAGAGACCCAGTACTTC
. many TRBJ2-3 TRBV2 CASSERAFSTDTQYF TGTGCCAGCAGTGAAAGAGCTTTCAGCACAGATACGCAGTATTTT
. few TRBJ1-2 TRBV6-5 CASSYSTGYGYTF TGTGCCAGCAGTTACTCGACAGGCTATGGCTACACCTTC
TRBD2 few TRBJ2-1 TRBV14 CASSQDRWAIAGINEQFF TGTGCCAGCAGCCAAGACAGGTGGGCAATAGCGGGAATCAATGAGCAGTTCTTC
. . TRBJ2-7 TRBV3-1 CASSQEVVQYF TGTGCCAGCAGCCAAGAAGTCGTGCAGTACTTC
TRBD2 many TRBJ2-7 TRBV7-8 CASSMSGLAASYEQYF TGTGCCAGCAGCATGTCTGGACTAGCGGCCTCCTACGAGCAGTACTTC
TRBD2 many TRBJ2-1 TRBV30 CAWSGGSINEQFF TGTGCCTGGAGTGGCGGGAGCATCAATGAGCAGTTCTTC
. many TRBJ2-7 TRBV7-2 CASSSRIWKDYEQYF TGTGCCAGCAGCTCGCGAATATGGAAGGACTACGAGCAGTACTTC
TRBD1 many TRBJ2-7 TRBV3-1 CASSQFMGQGTYEQYF TGTGCCAGCAGCCAATTTATGGGACAGGGGACCTACGAGCAGTACTTC
. few TRBJ2-5 TRBV14 CASSGGLQETQYF TGTGCCAGCAGCGGCGGTTTGCAAGAGACCCAGTACTTC
TRBD2 . TRBJ2-5 TRBV2 CASYRLAGRSKTQYF TGTGCCAGTTACCGACTAGCGGGAAGGAGTAAGACCCAGTACTTC
TRBD2 . TRBJ2-5 TRBV28 CASRPPPTSGSRVATQYF TGTGCCAGCAGACCTCCCCCCACTAGCGGGAGTAGGGTGGCGACCCAGTACTTC
TRBD2 few TRBJ2-2 TRBV7-6 CASSLDLAGGRITGELFF TGTGCCAGCAGCTTAGATCTAGCGGGAGGCCGAATTACCGGGGAGCTGTTTTTT
TRBD1 few TRBJ2-2 TRBV9 CASSATGVNGELFF TGTGCCAGCAGCGCGACAGGGGTAAACGGGGAGCTGTTTTTT
TRBD2 . TRBJ2-7 TRBV5-5 CASSFWASGSYEQYF TGTGCCAGCAGCTTTTGGGCTAGCGGATCCTACGAGCAGTACTTC
TRBD2 once TRBJ2-5 TRBV5-1 CASSLAPLAGDYQETQYF TGCGCCAGCAGCTTGGCCCCCCTAGCGGGAGACTACCAAGAGACCCAGTACTTC
. many TRBJ2-7 TRBV30 CAWSGVGYEQYF TGTGCCTGGAGCGGGGTGGGTTACGAGCAGTACTTC
TRBD1 many TRBJ2-5 TRBV6-1 CASRTKTGGKETQYF TGTGCCAGCAGGACCAAGACAGGGGGCAAGGAGACCCAGTACTTC
. many TRBJ2-3 TRBV12-3/TRBV12-4 CASSPKSWVGRDTQYF TGTGCCAGCAGTCCAAAATCTTGGGTGGGGAGGGATACGCAGTATTTT
. . TRBJ2-7 TRBV4-1 CASSQGIRLGPGDYEQYF TGCGCCAGCAGCCAAGGAATAAGGTTAGGACCGGGGGATTACGAGCAGTACTTC
TRBD2 many TRBJ2-2 TRBV20-1 CSARDWERGSGELFF TGCAGTGCTAGAGATTGGGAACGCGGGAGCGGGGAGCTGTTTTTT
TRBD1 . TRBJ2-5 TRBV6-1 CASSETNRGQTQYF TGTGCCAGCAGTGAAACCAACAGGGGGCAGACCCAGTACTTC
. few TRBJ2-5 TRBV2 CASSEVSGETQYF TGTGCCAGCAGTGAAGTTAGTGGGGAGACCCAGTACTTC
. many TRBJ2-1 TRBV11-2 CASSLEDVSLNEQFF TGTGCCAGCAGCTTAGAGGATGTTAGCCTCAATGAGCAGTTCTTC
TRBD2 many TRBJ2-7 TRBV6-2/TRBV6-3 CASSYPGTSGRNEQYF TGTGCCAGCAGTTACCCTGGGACTAGCGGGAGAAACGAGCAGTACTTC
. many TRBJ2-7 TRBV7-2 CASSLVGGETYEQYF TGTGCCAGCAGCTTAGTAGGCGGGGAAACCTACGAGCAGTACTTC
TRBD2 . TRBJ2-2 TRBV7-3 CASSPLAAANTGELFF TGTGCCAGCAGCCCCCTAGCGGCAGCGAACACCGGGGAGCTGTTTTTT
. many TRBJ2-3 TRBV7-2 CASSSRQIDTQYF TGTGCCAGCAGCTCCCGACAGATAGATACGCAGTATTTT
. many TRBJ2-1 TRBV7-3 CASSRTGLEQFF TGTGCCAGCAGCCGAACAGGGCTTGAGCAGTTCTTC
. few TRBJ2-2 TRBV24-1 CATSDLMGAGELFF TGTGCCACCAGTGATTTGATGGGGGCCGGGGAGCTGTTTTTT
TRBD2 many TRBJ2-5 TRBV7-2 CASSLFGSGRAGVDQETQYF TGTGCCAGCAGCTTATTTGGCAGCGGGAGGGCCGGAGTGGACCAAGAGACCCAGTACTTC
TRBD2 many TRBJ2-1 TRBV7-9 CASSLGREGLYNNEQFF TGTGCCAGCAGCTTAGGGAGGGAGGGGCTTTACAACAATGAGCAGTTCTTC
. many TRBJ2-7 TRBV7-9 CASSPKGRYEQYF TGTGCCAGCAGCCCAAAGGGCCGGTACGAGCAGTACTTC
. many TRBJ1-2 TRBV2 CASSEPRTDPYGYTF TGTGCCAGCAGTGAACCACGGACAGACCCCTATGGCTACACCTTC
. many TRBJ1-2 TRBV28 CASSSGGLAYGYTF TGTGCCAGCAGTTCCGGGGGGTTAGCCTATGGCTACACCTTC
. . TRBJ1-2 TRBV7-9 CASSPHRDTRVYGYTF TGTGCCAGCAGTCCCCACCGGGACACCCGAGTCTATGGCTACACCTTC
TRBD2 few TRBJ2-3 TRBV20-1 CSAPTSRKPKGGWEDTQYF TGCAGTGCGCCGACTAGCAGAAAACCGAAGGGAGGGTGGGAAGATACGCAGTATTTT